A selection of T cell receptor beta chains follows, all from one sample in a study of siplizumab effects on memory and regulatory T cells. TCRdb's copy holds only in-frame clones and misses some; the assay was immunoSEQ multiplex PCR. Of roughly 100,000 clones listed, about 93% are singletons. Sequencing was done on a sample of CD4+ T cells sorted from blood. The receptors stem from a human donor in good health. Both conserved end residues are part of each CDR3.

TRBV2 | CASSDSRTGARPLHF
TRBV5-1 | CASSLEGAGLGELFF
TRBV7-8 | CASSLAWGNTIYF
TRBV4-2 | CASSSHRGQGRVSGYTF
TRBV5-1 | CASSFDLQGVTNTEAFF
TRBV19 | CASTYEGPNTEAFF
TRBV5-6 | CASSQYHTTVYGYTF
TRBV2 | CASSETGVMNTEAFF
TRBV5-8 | CASSTGGTVNTEAFF
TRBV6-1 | CASIEGGLNEKLFF